This is a list of T cell receptor beta chains from one sample in a study of tumor-infiltrating lymphocytes in primary liver carcinoma. MiXCR, applied by TCRdb to the multiplex PCR reads, yields one record per CDR3 protein. The sample shows some 190,000 distinct CDR3 sequences, over 80% of them seen only once. Sequencing used tumor tissue from primary liver carcinoma. The receptors stem from a man aged 40-49 years with primary liver carcinoma and hepatitis B virus infection. Both conserved end residues are part of each CDR3. A D gene is named only where the DNA matches it firmly. Clone size is shown for a subset of rows, as once, few, many or a class of expanded clone.

J gene: TRBJ2-7; D gene: TRBD1; V gene: TRBV29-1; clone size: -; CDR3 DNA: TGCATCGTCGCCCTCTGGGACAGCACCTACGAGCAGTACTTC; CDR3 protein: CIVALWDSTYEQYF
J gene: TRBJ2-3; D gene: TRBD1; V gene: TRBV29-1; clone size: -; CDR3 DNA: TGCAGCGCTTCCGGAACAGGGGCATCATATACGCAGTATTTT; CDR3 protein: CSASGTGASYTQYF
J gene: TRBJ2-2; D gene: -; V gene: TRBV6-1; clone size: -; CDR3 DNA: TGTGCCAGCAGTCGGGTTTTCACCTGGGACCTGTTTTTT; CDR3 protein: CASSRVFTWDLFF
J gene: TRBJ2-5; D gene: TRBD1; V gene: TRBV5-4; clone size: once; CDR3 DNA: TGTGCCAGCAGCTTTCGGGGACAGGGGGCGACCGAGACCCAGTATTTC; CDR3 protein: CASSFRGQGATETQYF
J gene: TRBJ1-4; D gene: -; V gene: TRBV5-4; clone size: -; CDR3 DNA: TGTGCCAGCAGTCCAGGCGGCGGAACTAATGGAAAACTGTTTTTT; CDR3 protein: CASSPGGGTNGKLFF
J gene: TRBJ2-1; D gene: TRBD2; V gene: TRBV11-2; clone size: -; CDR3 DNA: TGTGCGAGCAGCTTAGATAGGGTCGGGAGGTTCTACAATGAGCAGCTCTTC; CDR3 protein: CASSLDRVGRFYNEQLF
J gene: TRBJ2-7; D gene: -; V gene: TRBV11-1; clone size: -; CDR3 DNA: TGTGCCAGCACGGGGAAGCGATCCCACGAGCAGTCCTTC; CDR3 protein: CASTGKRSHEQSF
J gene: TRBJ2-3; D gene: -; V gene: TRBV6-4; clone size: -; CDR3 DNA: TGTGCCAGCTCCTCCGCGATTAGCCACACAGATACGCAGTATTTT; CDR3 protein: CASSSAISHTDTQYF
J gene: TRBJ2-7; D gene: TRBD1; V gene: TRBV29-1; clone size: -; CDR3 DNA: TGCAACGTTGAAGTAATGACAGGGCCCGGTGGACGACAGTACTTC; CDR3 protein: CNVEVMTGPGGRQYF
J gene: TRBJ1-5; D gene: -; V gene: TRBV29-1; clone size: -; CDR3 DNA: TGCAGCATTGTGAGTAGTGTTAATCAGCCCCAGCACTTT; CDR3 protein: CSIVSSVNQPQHF
J gene: TRBJ2-5; D gene: -; V gene: TRBV5-5; clone size: -; CDR3 DNA: TGCGCCAGTTGCTCGAAGACTAGGGGGGAGACCCAGTACTTC; CDR3 protein: CASCSKTRGETQYF
J gene: TRBJ2-1; D gene: -; V gene: TRBV29-1; clone size: -; CDR3 DNA: TGCAGCGTTGCCCCAGCAGAGCTCCACGAGCAGTTCTTC; CDR3 protein: CSVAPAELHEQFF
J gene: TRBJ2-7; D gene: TRBD1; V gene: TRBV5-4; clone size: -; CDR3 DNA: TGTGCCAACAGTCCCGAAAGGACAGGGGGAGAGCAGTACTTC; CDR3 protein: CANSPERTGGEQYF